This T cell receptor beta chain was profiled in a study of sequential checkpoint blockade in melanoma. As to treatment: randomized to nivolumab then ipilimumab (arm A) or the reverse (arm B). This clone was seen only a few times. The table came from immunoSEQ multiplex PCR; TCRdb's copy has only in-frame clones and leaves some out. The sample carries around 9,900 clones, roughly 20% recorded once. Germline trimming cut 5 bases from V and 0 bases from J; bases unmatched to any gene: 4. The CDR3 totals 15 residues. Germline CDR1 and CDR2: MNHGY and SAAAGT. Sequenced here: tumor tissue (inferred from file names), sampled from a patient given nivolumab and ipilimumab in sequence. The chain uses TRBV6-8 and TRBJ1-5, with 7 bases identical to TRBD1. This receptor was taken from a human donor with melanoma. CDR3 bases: TGTGCCAGCAGTCGCAGGGGGTATAGCAATCAGCCCCAGCATTTT. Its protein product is CASSRRGYSNQPQHF.